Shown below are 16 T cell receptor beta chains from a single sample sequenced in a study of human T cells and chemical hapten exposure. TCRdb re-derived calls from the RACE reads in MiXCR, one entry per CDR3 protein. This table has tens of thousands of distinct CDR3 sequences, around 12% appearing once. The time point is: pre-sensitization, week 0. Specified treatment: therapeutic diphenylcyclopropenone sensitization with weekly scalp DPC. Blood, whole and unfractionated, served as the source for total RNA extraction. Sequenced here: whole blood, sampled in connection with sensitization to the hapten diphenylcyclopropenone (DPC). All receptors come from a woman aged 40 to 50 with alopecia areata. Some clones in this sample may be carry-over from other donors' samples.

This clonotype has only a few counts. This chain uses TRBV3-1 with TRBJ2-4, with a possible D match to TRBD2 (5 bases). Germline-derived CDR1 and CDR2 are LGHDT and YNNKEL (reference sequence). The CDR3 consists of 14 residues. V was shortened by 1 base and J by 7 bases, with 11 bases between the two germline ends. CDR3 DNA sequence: TGTGCCAGCAGCCAAGCGTTCGGCGGGAACATTCAGTACTTC. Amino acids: CASSQAFGGNIQYF.

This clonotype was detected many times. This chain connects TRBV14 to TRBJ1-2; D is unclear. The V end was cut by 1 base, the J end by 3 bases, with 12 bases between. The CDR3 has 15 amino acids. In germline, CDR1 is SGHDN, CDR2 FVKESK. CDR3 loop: CASSQVGAGHYGYTF. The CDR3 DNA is TGTGCCAGCAGCCAAGTAGGAGCAGGCCACTATGGCTACACCTTC. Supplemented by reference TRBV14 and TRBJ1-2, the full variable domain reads EAGVTQFPSHSVIEKGQTVTLRCDPISGHDNLYWYRRVMGKEIKFLLHFVKESKQDESGMPNNRFLAERTGGTYSTLKVQPAELEDSGVYFCASSQVGAGHYGYTFGSGTRLTVV.

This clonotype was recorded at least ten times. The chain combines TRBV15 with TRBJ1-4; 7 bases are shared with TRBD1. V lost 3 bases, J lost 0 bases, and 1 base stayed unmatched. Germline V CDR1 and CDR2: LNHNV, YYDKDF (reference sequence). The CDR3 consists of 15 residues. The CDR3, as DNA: TGTGCCACCAGCAGTGACAGGGCAACTAATGAAAAACTGTTTTTT. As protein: CATSSDRATNEKLFF.

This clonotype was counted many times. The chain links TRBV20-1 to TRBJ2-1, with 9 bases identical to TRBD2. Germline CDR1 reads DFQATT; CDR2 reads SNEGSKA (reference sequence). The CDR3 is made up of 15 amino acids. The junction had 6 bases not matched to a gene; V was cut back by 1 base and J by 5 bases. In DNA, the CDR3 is TGCAGTGCTAGAGTGGCAGCGGGGGGCCACAATGAGCAGTTCTTC. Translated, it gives CSARVAAGGHNEQFF.

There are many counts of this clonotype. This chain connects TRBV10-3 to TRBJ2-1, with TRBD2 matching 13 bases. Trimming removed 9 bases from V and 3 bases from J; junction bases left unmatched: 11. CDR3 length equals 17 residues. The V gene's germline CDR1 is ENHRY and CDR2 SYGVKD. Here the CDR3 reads CAIGTSGVGGYYNEQFF. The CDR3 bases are TGTGCCATTGGGACTAGCGGGGTTGGGGGCTACTACAATGAGCAGTTCTTC.

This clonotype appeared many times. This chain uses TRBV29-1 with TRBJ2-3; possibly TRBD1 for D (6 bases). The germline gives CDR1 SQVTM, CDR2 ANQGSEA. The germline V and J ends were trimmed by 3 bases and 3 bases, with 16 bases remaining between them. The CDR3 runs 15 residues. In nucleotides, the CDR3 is TGCAGCGTTGACTACAGGGATTCAGAAACAGATACGCAGTATTTT. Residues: CSVDYRDSETDTQYF.

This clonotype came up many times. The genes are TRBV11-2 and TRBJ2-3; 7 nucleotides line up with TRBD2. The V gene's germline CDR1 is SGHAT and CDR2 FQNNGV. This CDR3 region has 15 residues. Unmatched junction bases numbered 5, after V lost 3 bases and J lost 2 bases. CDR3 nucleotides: TGTGCCAGCAGCTTGGGGGACTACCTCACAGATACGCAGTATTTT. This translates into CASSLGDYLTDTQYF.

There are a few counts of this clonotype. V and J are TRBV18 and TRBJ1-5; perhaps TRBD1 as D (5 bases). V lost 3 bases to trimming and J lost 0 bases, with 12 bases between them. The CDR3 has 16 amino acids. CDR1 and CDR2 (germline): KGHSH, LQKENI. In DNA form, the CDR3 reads TGTGCCAGCTCACCCGGGGACGGATATAGCAATCAGCCCCAGCATTTT. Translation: CASSPGDGYSNQPQHF.

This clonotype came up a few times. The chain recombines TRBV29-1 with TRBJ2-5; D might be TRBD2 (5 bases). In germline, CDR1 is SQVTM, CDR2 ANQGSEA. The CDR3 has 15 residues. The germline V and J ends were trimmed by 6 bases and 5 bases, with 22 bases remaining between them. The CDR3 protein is CSVAPSGSPWETQYF. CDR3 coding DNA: TGCAGCGTGGCCCCTTCGGGGTCCCCTTGGGAGACCCAGTACTTC.

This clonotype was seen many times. CDR3 residues: CASSLQGTNTEAFF. CDR3 DNA sequence: TGTGCCAGCAGCTTACAGGGAACGAACACTGAAGCTTTCTTT. The chain joins TRBV7-9 to TRBJ1-1; D is perhaps TRBD1 (5 bases). CDR1 and CDR2 (germline): SEHNR, FQNEAQ (reference sequence). V was cut by 2 bases and J by 1 base, with 8 bases left in between. The CDR3 contains 14 residues.

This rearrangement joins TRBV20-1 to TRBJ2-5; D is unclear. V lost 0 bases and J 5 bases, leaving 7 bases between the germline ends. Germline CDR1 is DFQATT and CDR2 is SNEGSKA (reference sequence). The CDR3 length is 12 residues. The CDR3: CSARETLETQYF. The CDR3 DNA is TGCAGTGCTAGAGAGACCCTTGAGACCCAGTACTTC.

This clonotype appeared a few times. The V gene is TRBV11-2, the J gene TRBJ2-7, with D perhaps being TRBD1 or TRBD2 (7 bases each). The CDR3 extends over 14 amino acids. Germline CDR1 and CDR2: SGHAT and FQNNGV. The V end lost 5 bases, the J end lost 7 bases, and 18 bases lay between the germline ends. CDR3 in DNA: TGTGCCAGCAGCGGGAGGGACAGCCTTAGGGAGCAGTACTTC. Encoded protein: CASSGRDSLREQYF.

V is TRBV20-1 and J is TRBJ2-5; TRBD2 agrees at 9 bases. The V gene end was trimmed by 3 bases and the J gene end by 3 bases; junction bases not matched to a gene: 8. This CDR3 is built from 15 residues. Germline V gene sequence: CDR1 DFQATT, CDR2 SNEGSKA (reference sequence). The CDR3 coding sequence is TGCAGTGCTAGTGGGATAGCGGGGGCTGAAGAGACCCAGTACTTC. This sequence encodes CSASGIAGAEETQYF.

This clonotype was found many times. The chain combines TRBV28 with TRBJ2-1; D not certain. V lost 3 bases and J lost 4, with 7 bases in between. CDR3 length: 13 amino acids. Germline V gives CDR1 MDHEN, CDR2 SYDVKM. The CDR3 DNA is TGTGCCAGCAGTTTGAGACTTTACAATGAGCAGTTCTTC. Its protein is CASSLRLYNEQFF.

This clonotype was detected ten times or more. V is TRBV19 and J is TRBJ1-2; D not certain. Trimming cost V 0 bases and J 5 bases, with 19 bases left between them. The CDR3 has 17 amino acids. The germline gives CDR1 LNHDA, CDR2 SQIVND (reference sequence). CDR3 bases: TGTGCCAGTAGTATAGATCTTACGGCTGGATCGGGGTATGGCTACACCTTC. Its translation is CASSIDLTAGSGYGYTF.

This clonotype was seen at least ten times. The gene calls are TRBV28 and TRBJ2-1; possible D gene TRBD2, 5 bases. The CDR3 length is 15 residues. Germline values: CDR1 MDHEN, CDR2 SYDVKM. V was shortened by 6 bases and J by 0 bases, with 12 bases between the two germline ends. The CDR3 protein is CASRIVGSSYNEQFF. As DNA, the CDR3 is TGTGCCAGCAGGATAGTGGGGAGCTCCTACAATGAGCAGTTCTTC.